This T cell receptor beta chain stems from a study of PD-L1 blockade in urothelial cancer. V was shortened by 5 bases and J by 5 bases, with 12 bases between the two germline ends. CDR1 and CDR2 from the germline V gene are PRHDT and FYEKMQ (reference sequence). The CDR3 extends over 13 amino acids. The protocol was immunoSEQ multiplex PCR, while the TCRdb copy is restricted to in-frame clones and leaves out a portion. The repertoire has just over 50,000 clones, 77% of them found once; the top ten carry around 3.6%. This material consisted of PBMCs, taken around atezolizumab (anti-PD-L1) treatment. The sequence was collected from a man aged 65 to 85 with urothelial cancer. V gene TRBV13 combines with J gene TRBJ2-5, with unresolved D. The CDR3 DNA sequence: TGTGCCAGCAGCCCACCGTTCGAGGAGACCCAGTACTTC. It codes for CASSPPFEETQYF.